This TCR beta chain comes out of a study of cytomegalovirus exposure and HLA in healthy donors listed by TCRdb under 2017. Study-level background: An earlier analysis of under 600 of the donors reported approximately 300 Gb of sequence data and 117 million unique TCR beta sequences from roughly 180 million T cells. A later genetic analysis took genome-wide SNP genotypes for about 55% of the 666 donors and used that subset as a discovery cohort. Donor age, sex, ethnicity and CMV serostatus were collected together with the repertoire data. Roughly 5 DR-DQ haplotypes were handled as single units for association and clustering, since linkage in the cohort was strong. Every repertoire in the discovery cohort had been generated on one and the same sequencing platform. Among 398 genotyped donors of the cohort, an average of roughly 230,000 unique TCR beta nucleotide sequences was sequenced per donor, of which approximately 18% were non-productive. Approximately 300 gigabases of sequencing data and 70 million to 100 million unique TCR sequences made up an early release that covered some 640 HLA-typed donors. Of the roughly 410 genotyped donors, 75% to 85% were placed in the genetic ancestry cluster associated with self-reported Caucasian donors. A separate validation cohort of about 110 different subjects was used in addition to the roughly 670-subject first cohort. Typing coverage varied by locus: about 629-640 donors for A, B, C, DRB1 and DQB1; more than 500 for DQA1; more than 600 for DPA1; approximately 490 for DPB1. In an earlier analysis of around 540 of the donors, high-throughput TCR beta sequencing was used to judge whether each TCR beta V gene segment behaved as functional or pseudogenic. The study was designed to test whether signatures of past pathogen exposure could be identified by cataloging public T cell receptors. Rather than drawing on any new phenotypic data, the later analysis identified candidate immune exposures from TCR beta sequences and the way those sequences occurred across donors. To predict cytomegalovirus infection status, the study combined high-throughput TCR immunosequencing, statistical association of individual TCRs with disease status, and machine learning. Using immunosequencing, the study profiled T cell repertoires from 666 subjects and related those repertoires to cytomegalovirus serostatus. A later analysis re-analyzed previously published TCR beta repertoires from hundreds of donors and added high-resolution HLA genotyping to study TCR occurrence patterns. Class I and class II HLA loci were covered by the typing at four-digit resolution. Study-wide findings and limitations: A later genetic analysis reported fewer N-insertions in productive TCRs among donors in an Asian-associated ancestry cluster than the approximately 670-donor mean. While some public TCRs were present in many individuals, most TCR sequences turned up only very rarely across donors. Specific HLA alleles were associated with around 18,000 TCR beta sequences at a false discovery rate of 0.05 in a later analysis. For the cohort, immune exposure information was limited to CMV serostatus. Because HLA typing was missing for some donors at each locus, association tests included only the typed subset. A later analysis found that most CMV-associated TCR beta chains appeared HLA-restricted, with HLA associations seemingly driven largely by CMV exposure. In an earlier analysis of some 500 of the donors, most TCR beta V segments were observed in productive rearrangements about 87% or about 30% of the time, broadly matching IMGT annotations. Roughly uniform sequencing depth across donors was assumed in presence/absence analyses, although this assumption may not hold. A total of fewer than 200 TCR beta chains were listed by the study as associated with cytomegalovirus. A further reported finding was that TCR beta sequences accurately predicted the HLA-A and HLA-B alleles for most subjects in the first cohort. The cohort was sequenced for TCR beta chains only, and without alpha or paired-chain data the features that could be detected were limited. The 87-base-pair reads could not distinguish some IMGT-functional V segments, including TRBV6-2 and TRBV6-3, so those segments were excluded. Correlated functional status among segregating V segments might be attributable to linkage disequilibrium, but an unknown experimental factor could not be ruled out. It was suggested by the authors that the approach could potentially be generalized to other disease states and immunological phenotypes. Strong co-occurrence of HLA alleles, especially DR and DQ, made assigning TCR associations to individual alleles difficult. In vitro tests confirmed that a few of the cytomegalovirus-associated TCR beta chains recognize cytomegalovirus antigens. Compared with equally common non-associated chains, HLA-associated TCR beta chains in a later analysis were more clonally expanded and had lower generation probabilities. According to a later analysis, TCR association rates differed among HLA loci, with DRB1 alleles showing the most associated TCRs and HLA-C alleles showing the fewest. In both the original and validation cohorts, the classifier was reported to diagnose cytomegalovirus status with high specificity and sensitivity. Because counts were too low, seventeen rarely observed V segments, including chromosome 9 orphons, were excluded from the earlier analysis of some 590 of the donors. In a later genetic analysis, a missense DCLRE1C variant was associated with V-gene and J-gene trimming of TCR beta chains, and the association was replicated in an independent cohort. According to a later analysis, parvovirus B19, influenza, CMV and Epstein-Barr virus appeared linked to several top co-occurrence clusters. A group of highly shared sequence variants was considered likely to be a technical artifact of the sequencing pipeline.

The cohort was made up of roughly 670 healthy bone marrow donors. All cohort members were sampled while nominally healthy, although unrecorded immune exposures were likely present. The donor was CMV seronegative and belonged to the group of around 400 seronegative cohort members. A peripheral blood sample was provided by each donor, and peripheral blood mononuclear cells were used for TCR beta sequencing. Genomic DNA was extracted from the blood cell samples with the Qiagen DNeasy Blood Extraction Kit. To prepare the library, the immunoSEQ multiplex PCR assay was applied. For the multiplex PCR, a mixture combining 60 forward primers for TCR Vbeta segments and 13 reverse primers for TCR Jbeta segments was used. A multiplex PCR assay on genomic DNA amplified the CDR3 region of rearranged TCR beta genes. On the Illumina HiSeq System, the amplified TCR beta libraries were sequenced as 87-base-pair reads. The original pipeline was this. A later analysis counted about 80 million unique TCR beta chains across the 550 to 750 repertoires, and 9 million to 14 million of these chains were shared by at least two donors. A nearest-neighbor algorithm error-corrected the raw reads and collapsed the reads into unique sequences, merging closely related sequences to remove PCR and sequencing errors. To assign V, D and J gene segments, CDR3 sequences were aligned to IMGT reference sequences. For a sequence to be retained, a match of at least six nucleotides was required to both a V gene segment and a J gene segment. A rearrangement was called productive if the CDR3 had no stop codons and remained in frame with V and J, and every other rearrangement was called non-productive. CDR3 was defined according to IMGT convention as the region running from the second conserved V-encoded cysteine to the conserved J-encoded phenylalanine. Sequences without an unambiguous match to a single V gene segment were excluded from the earlier analysis of several hundred of the donors. An earlier analysis of approximately 590 of the donors called V segments functional above 56.7% productive rearrangements and segregating when the between-donor standard deviation exceeded 5%. A statistical classification framework was built for diagnosing cytomegalovirus status from the catalog of TCR beta chain sequences. In a later analysis, TCR nucleotide sequences were compared against IMGT/GENE-DB human TR gene sequences so that V and J genes could be assigned. Using the TCRdist pipeline, a later analysis assigned CDR3 sequences along with most-parsimonious VDJ recombination scenarios. In a later analysis, each TCR beta chain was defined by its CDR3 amino acid sequence together with its V-gene family, and reads without a unique V-gene family were excluded. To address suspected cross-contamination and a sequencing artifact, a later analysis removed roughly 640 highly shared, low-generation-probability nucleotide sequences. In a later analysis, a clonal expansion index was calculated for each public chain from normalized within-repertoire ranks of inferred template counts. A later analysis computed generation probabilities with a VDJ recombination model fitted to out-of-frame rearrangements, and checked the results against IGoR. In a later analysis, hypergeometric tests were used to score TCR-TCR, TCR-HLA and TCR-CMV co-occurrence, with a repertoire-size bias correction applied to TCR pairs. False discovery rates were estimated in a later analysis by permuting HLA or CMV assignments 20 times. In a later analysis, co-occurring TCRs were grouped using DBSCAN, with TCRdist sequence similarity added in when clustering inside HLA-allele-positive subsets. Co-occurrence clustering excluded repertoires with fewer than 30,000 or more than 120,000 public chains, plus five with anomalous nucleotide sharing. The immuneACCESS repertoire file appears here via TCRdb, limited to in-frame rearrangements. These files lack a portion of the clones; in checked studies, under half of the deficit traces to unresolved V genes, and the cause of the others is not known. That table gives V, J and clone size, and the DNA gave D and trimming. The sample table lists over 110,000 clones, 82% of them with a count of one. The ten most abundant clones make up around 2.4% of the sample.

A remark on this clone: Its antigen target is currently unknown. Per-base qualities were not stored, and no clone one base away is much larger.

According to the germline V gene, CDR1 reads SNHLY and CDR2 reads FYNNEI. The CDR3 runs 15 residues from the cysteine to the phenylalanine. The kept DNA is CDR3 alone, 45 bases in frame from the first base. Trimming removed 10 bases from V and 1 base from J; the gene matches leave 8 bases unexplained. The sequenced material came from PBMCs. Recombination connected TRBV2 to TRBJ2-3; the central 10 bases match TRBD2. The clonotype comes from a male donor in good health and CMV-seronegative. The nucleotides read TGTGCCACACCGCGCGGACTAGCGGGCACAGATACGCAGTATTTT. It is translated as CATPRGLAGTDTQYF.